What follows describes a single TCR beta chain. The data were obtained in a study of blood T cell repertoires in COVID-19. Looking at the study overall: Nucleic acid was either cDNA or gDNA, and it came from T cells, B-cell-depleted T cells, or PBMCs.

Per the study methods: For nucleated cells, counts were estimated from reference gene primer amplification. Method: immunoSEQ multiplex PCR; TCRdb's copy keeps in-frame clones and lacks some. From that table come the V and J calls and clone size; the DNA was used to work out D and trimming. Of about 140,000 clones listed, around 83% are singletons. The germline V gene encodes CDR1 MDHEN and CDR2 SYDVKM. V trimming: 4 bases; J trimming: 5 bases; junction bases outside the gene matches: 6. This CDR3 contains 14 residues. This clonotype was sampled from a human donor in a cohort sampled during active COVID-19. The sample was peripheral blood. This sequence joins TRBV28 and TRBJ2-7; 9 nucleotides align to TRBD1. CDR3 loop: CASSSGQGFHEQYF. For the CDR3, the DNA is TGTGCCAGCAGTTCCGGACAGGGGTTTCACGAGCAGTACTTC.